A few counts support the clone carrying this TCR beta chain. The method was immunoSEQ multiplex PCR; TCRdb's version includes in-frame clones alone and lacks a portion of them. The table has 35,000 to 50,000 clones, 80% to 90% seen once. The data belong to a study of T cell changes during pregnancy in multiple sclerosis. CDR3 length equals 12 residues. The ends were cut back, 2 bases at V and 5 bases at J, with 5 bases in the middle. Germline assignment: CDR1 LGHNT and CDR2 FRNRAP. The origin of this receptor is a female donor with multiple sclerosis, enrolled in a pregnancy study. The sample in question was CD4+ T cells from peripheral blood mononuclear cells, obtained after pregnancy. V and J are TRBV12-5 and TRBJ2-3; D call uncertain. This CDR3 is CASGLQLDTQYF. CDR3 DNA: TGTGCTAGTGGTTTGCAACTAGATACGCAGTATTTT. The entire variable domain, with the rest obtained from reference TRBV12-5 and TRBJ2-3, is as follows: DARVTQTPRHKVTEMGQEVTMRCQPILGHNTVFWYRQTMMQGLELLAYFRNRAPLDDSGMPKDRFSAEMPDATLATLKIQPSEPRDSAVYFCASGLQLDTQYFGPGTRLTVL.